This T cell receptor beta chain was obtained from a study of T cells expressing NK-cell markers. One entry per CDR3 protein, without DNA, is what TCRdb gives after re-calling the 5' RACE reads. Here the sample table reports approximately 380,000 distinct CDR3 sequences. The length of the CDR3 is 15 residues. Looked up from germline, CDR1 is SGHRS and CDR2 is YFSETQ. Sequencing was performed on blood T cells: a sorted CD56 or NKG2C T cell subset, CD4+ or CD8+ T cells, or bulk PBMC T cells (not recorded which). This sequence joins TRBV5-1 and TRBJ2-5; TCRdb calls TRBD1, which cannot be checked without DNA. The sequence was collected from a man aged 18-75 years in good health. The CDR3 region is CASSGTHPEKGAQYF.